The entry below describes one TCR beta chain. The source of the sample is a study of T-cell reconstitution after alpha-beta-depleted transplantation in children. Library preparation (for TCRbeta) was performed with unique molecular identifiers. TCRdb ran MiXCR on the PCR reads and lists one entry per CDR3 protein. The sample has 550,000 to 600,000 distinct CDR3 sequences, more than 20% seen once; the top ten hold roughly 13%. This CDR3 is built from 16 residues. Per the germline V gene, CDR1 is ENHRY and CDR2 is SYGVKD. V was clipped by 0 bases and J by 3 bases; unmatched bases: 7. The chain joins TRBV10-3 to TRBJ2-7, with TRBD2 identical over 8 bases. This TCR came from a boy under three years old who had a stem cell transplant for acute myeloid leukemia, so the T cells may come from the graft donor. Sequencing was performed on PBMCs, mostly from graft donor cells, taken 360 days after TCRalphabeta/CD19-depleted stem cell transplant. The CDR3 DNA reads TGTGCCATCAGTGAGTCGGGAGCGGGGGCGAACTACGAGCAGTACTTC. Its protein product is CAISESGAGANYEQYF.